The present entry profiles one TCR beta chain with its context. No antigen is known for it. Isolation per sample recovered at least 6 million PBMCs. Samples each yielded at least 6 micrograms of total RNA. Germline V gene sequence: CDR1 LGHDT, CDR2 YNNKEL (reference sequence). The CDR3 is 15 residues long. V lost 4 bases, J lost 0 bases, and 10 bases lay in between. A second PCR, run for about 6 to 12 cycles, used a sample-barcoded 5' primer plus a J-beta primer mix. TCRdb processed the 5' RACE reads anew with MiXCR; each CDR3 protein has one entry. The table records about 290,000 distinct CDR3 sequences, about 25% of them present only once. The data belong to a study of blood T cells in healthy people across ages. Whole-study results and caveats: Per-million-T-cell TCR beta diversity fell roughly linearly with age. Naive and antigen-experienced cells were not separated, limiting conclusive comparison.

The sequence was collected from a woman in her seventies in good health. Sequenced sample: blood. The chain carries TRBV3-1 and TRBJ1-5, with TRBD1 as a possible D gene (6 bases). The DNA of the CDR3 is TGTGCCAGCAGCCCCGCCAGGGGTAGCAATCAGCCCCAGCATTTT. Its protein is CASSPARGSNQPQHF.